The 20 T cell receptor beta chains listed next were all sequenced from one sample in a study of beta chain features in type 1 diabetes. Points from the study as a whole: A moderate, significant TCRB CDR3 shortening appeared in type 1 diabetes across four CD4+ subsets.

These receptors' targets are unknown. The investigators reverse transcribed all of the isolated RNA, so they sequenced expressed TCRB transcripts. This table comes from immunoSEQ multiplex PCR, and its TCRdb copy is limited to in-frame clones, with some not included. The sample carries around 150,000 clones, around 63% recorded once. Sequencing was carried out using naive CD4+ T cells from blood. Every receptor here comes from a man aged 25-45 years with type 1 diabetes.

V is TRBV4-1 and J is TRBJ1-1, with D tentatively TRBD1 (6 bases). This CDR3 has 15 amino acids. V was cut by 0 bases and J by 6 bases, with 14 bases left in between. Germline CDR1 and CDR2: MGHRA and YSYEKL. CDR3 sequence: CASSQEQRGIPEAFF. Here the CDR3 DNA reads TGCGCCAGCAGCCAAGAGCAGAGGGGGATCCCTGAAGCTTTCTTT.

The CDR3 loop reads CASSYSGHSGYGYTF. DNA of the CDR3: TGTGCCAGCAGTTACTCGGGACATTCTGGATATGGCTACACCTTC. This chain uses TRBV27 with TRBJ1-2; tentative D call: TRBD1 (6 bases). The ends were cut back, 4 bases at V and 5 bases at J, with 17 bases in the middle. The CDR3 loop spans 15 amino acids. Looked up from germline, CDR1 is MNHEY and CDR2 is SMNVEV (reference sequence).

The chain uses TRBV7-2 and TRBJ2-5; no firm D call. The CDR3 covers 13 residues. With 10 bases removed from V and 1 base from J, the gap between germline ends came to 13 bases. Germline assignment: CDR1 SGHTA and CDR2 FQGNSA. In DNA form, the CDR3 reads TGTGCCACCGCCCCGCAGCCCCAAGAGACCCAGTACTTC. It yields the protein CATAPQPQETQYF.

The gene calls are TRBV29-1 and TRBJ2-7, with no clear D. Germline V gene sequence: CDR1 SQVTM, CDR2 ANQGSEA. V lost 2 bases to trimming and J lost 3 bases, with 11 bases between them. The CDR3 covers 13 residues. CDR3 protein: CSVEIGPFYEQYF. CDR3 DNA: TGCAGCGTTGAAATTGGCCCCTTCTACGAGCAGTACTTC.

This clone is a singleton in its sample. The chain carries TRBV2 and TRBJ1-1; 7 bases fit TRBD1. Germline values: CDR1 SNHLY, CDR2 FYNNEI. The junction had 6 bases not matched to a gene; V was cut back by 5 bases and J by 3 bases. The CDR3 extends over 14 amino acids. For the CDR3, the DNA is TGTGCCAGCAGTCAGGTCACAGGGGACACTGAAGCTTTCTTT. Translated: CASSQVTGDTEAFF.

The V call is TRBV4-1, the J call TRBJ2-7, with a possible D match to TRBD2 (5 bases). V was cut by 3 bases and J by 3 bases, with 6 bases left in between. The CDR3 extends over 12 amino acids. Germline CDR1 is MGHRA and CDR2 is YSYEKL. The CDR3 DNA reads TGCGCCAGCAGCCATGGACTCTACGAGCAGTACTTC. Encoded protein: CASSHGLYEQYF.

This clone was counted only a few times. The chain has TRBV6-6 and TRBJ2-1; 11 bases agree with TRBD1. Germline values: CDR1 MNHNY, CDR2 SVGAGI (reference sequence). Losses at the gene ends were 5 bases for V and 5 bases for J; bases not matched to a gene: 5. CDR3 length: 15 residues. CDR3 in DNA: TGTGCCAGCAGTACGGACAGGGGGCCACACAATGAGCAGTTCTTC. Protein product: CASSTDRGPHNEQFF.

The J gene is TRBJ1-1, the V gene TRBV7-9, with D hard to call. The germline gives CDR1 SEHNR, CDR2 FQNEAQ (reference sequence). The CDR3 extends over 13 amino acids. V was clipped by 7 bases and J by 9 bases, with 18 bases between them. In DNA form, the CDR3 reads TGTGCCAGCACCCTGTGGGAGACTCACAAAGCTTTCTTT. Residues: CASTLWETHKAFF.

This chain links TRBV6-5 with TRBJ1-3; no reliable D call. Germline V gene lookup returns CDR1 MNHEY and CDR2 SVGAGI. This CDR3 spans 13 amino acids. Trimming left V 8 bases short and J 0 bases short, with 8 bases between. CDR3 DNA sequence: TGTGCCAGCCGGGCAATCTCTGGAAACACCATATATTTT. As protein: CASRAISGNTIYF.

This clone was recorded a few times. The rearrangement uses TRBV2 and TRBJ2-7; D might be TRBD1 (6 bases). Trimming pared 6 bases from V and 2 bases from J, leaving 8 bases between. The germline V gene encodes CDR1 SNHLY and CDR2 FYNNEI. CDR3 size: 12 residues. DNA for the CDR3: TGTGCCAGCAGGGACAGACCCTACGAGCAGTACTTC. This encodes CASRDRPYEQYF.

The chain has TRBV29-1 and TRBJ2-1; D possibly matches TRBD1 or TRBD2 (5 bases each). This CDR3 contains 13 residues. Trimming shortened V by 3 bases and J by 6 bases, and 12 bases separated the two germline ends. Germline-derived CDR1 and CDR2 are SQVTM and ANQGSEA. CDR3 sequence reads: CSVDGAGTNEQFF. The CDR3 region has the DNA TGCAGCGTTGACGGGGCTGGGACCAATGAGCAGTTCTTC.

This clone was found a few times. The chain employs TRBV29-1 and TRBJ2-7, with D tentatively TRBD1 (6 bases). Per the germline V gene, CDR1 is SQVTM and CDR2 is ANQGSEA. CDR3 length equals 11 residues. Trimming pared 5 bases from V and 3 bases from J, leaving 8 bases between. The CDR3 nucleotides are TGCAGCGTTTTGACAGGCTACGAGCAGTACTTC. As protein: CSVLTGYEQYF.

On this clone itself: This same CDR3 is encoded by further DNA sequences in the sample. The chain uses TRBV30 and TRBJ1-1; the D gene is possibly TRBD1 (5 bases). This CDR3 has 12 residues. Germline V gene data show CDR1 as GTSNPN and CDR2 as SVGIG (reference sequence). The V end was cut by 2 bases, the J end by 4 bases, with 8 bases between. In DNA form, the CDR3 reads TGTGCCTGGAGTACCGGGGGCACTGAAGCTTTCTTT. This sequence encodes CAWSTGGTEAFF. Variable domain in full (rest from reference TRBV30 and TRBJ1-1): SQTIHQWPATLVQPVGSPLSLECTVEGTSNPNLYWYRQAAGRGLQLLFYSVGIGQISSEVPQNLSASRPQDRQFILSSKKLLLSDSGFYLCAWSTGGTEAFFGQGTRLTVV.

Only a few counts were recorded for this clone. The V call is TRBV15, the J call TRBJ2-7; possible D gene TRBD1, 5 bases. The CDR3 extends over 14 amino acids. Trimming took 6 bases from V and 2 from J, leaving 14 bases between them. CDR1 and CDR2 (germline): LNHNV, YYDKDF (reference sequence). CDR3 sequence: CATSPDRVAYEQYF. The CDR3 DNA sequence: TGTGCCACCAGTCCAGACAGAGTAGCCTACGAGCAGTACTTC.

The V call is TRBV9, the J call TRBJ2-7; D gene unclear. Germline V gene data show CDR1 as SGDLS and CDR2 as YYNGEE. The CDR3 totals 15 residues. V shed 1 base and J shed 0 bases, with 11 bases lying between them. As DNA, the CDR3 is TGTGCCAGCAGCGTATTGGGCACGAGCTCCTACGAGCAGTACTTC. Its translation is CASSVLGTSSYEQYF.

The rearrangement uses TRBV9 and TRBJ2-1, with 7 bases that match TRBD1. The J segment lost 6 bases and the V segment lost 4 bases, leaving 10 bases of the junction unmatched. This CDR3 region has 15 residues. Germline CDR1 is SGDLS and CDR2 is YYNGEE. In DNA, the CDR3 is TGTGCCAGCAGCCCCCGGGACAGCCGGCGCAATGAGCAGTTCTTC. Amino acid sequence: CASSPRDSRRNEQFF.

In nucleotides, the CDR3 is TGTGCCAGCAGCTTACGTCCGTCCTACGAGCAGTACTTC. Its translation: CASSLRPSYEQYF. The V and J genes are TRBV11-2 and TRBJ2-7, with unresolved D. The CDR3 totals 13 residues. Per the germline V gene, CDR1 is SGHAT and CDR2 is FQNNGV. Trimming left V 2 bases short and J 1 base short, with 6 bases between.

The CDR3 loop reads CASSLGLINEQFF. CDR3 DNA: TGTGCCAGCAGCTTAGGACTAATCAATGAGCAGTTCTTC. The chain recombines TRBV11-2 with TRBJ2-1; perhaps TRBD2 as D (5 bases). CDR3 length: 13 residues. Germline CDR1 is SGHAT and CDR2 is FQNNGV. V lost 1 base and J lost 6, with 7 bases in between.

This rearrangement joins TRBV4-1 to TRBJ2-1, with D perhaps TRBD2 (5 bases). V was trimmed by 0 bases and J by 12 bases, leaving 18 bases between them. Germline loops: CDR1 MGHRA, CDR2 YSYEKL. The CDR3 length is 15 residues. CDR3 sequence: CASSQDEKQRLGQFF. CDR3 in DNA: TGCGCCAGCAGCCAAGACGAAAAGCAGCGGCTGGGGCAGTTCTTC.

V and J are TRBV30 and TRBJ2-1, with 7 positions matching TRBD1. V trimming: 1 base; J trimming: 3 bases; junction bases outside the gene matches: 3. Germline V gives CDR1 GTSNPN, CDR2 SVGIG (reference sequence). The CDR3 runs 14 residues. The CDR3 loop reads CAWSEGTVYNEQFF. The CDR3, as DNA: TGTGCCTGGAGTGAGGGGACAGTCTACAATGAGCAGTTCTTC.